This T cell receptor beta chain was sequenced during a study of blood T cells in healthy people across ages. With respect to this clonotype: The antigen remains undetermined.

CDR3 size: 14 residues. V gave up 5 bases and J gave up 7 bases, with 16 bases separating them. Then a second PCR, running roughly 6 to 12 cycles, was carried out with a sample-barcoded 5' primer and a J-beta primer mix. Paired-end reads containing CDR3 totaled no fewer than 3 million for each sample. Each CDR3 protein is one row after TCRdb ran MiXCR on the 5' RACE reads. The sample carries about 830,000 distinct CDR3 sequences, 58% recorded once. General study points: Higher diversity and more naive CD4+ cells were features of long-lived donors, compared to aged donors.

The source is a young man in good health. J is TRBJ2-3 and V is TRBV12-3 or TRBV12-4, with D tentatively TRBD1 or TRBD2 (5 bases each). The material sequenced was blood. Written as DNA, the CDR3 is TGTGCCAGCAGTCGGGGCGTCCTGCCTTATACGCAGTATTTT. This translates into CASSRGVLPYTQYF.